These T cell receptor beta chains were read from a single sample in a study of blood T cell repertoires in COVID-19. The table came from immunoSEQ multiplex PCR; TCRdb's copy has only in-frame clones and leaves some out. Counted here are about 250,000 clones, 85% to 90% occurring once; the ten biggest clones make up roughly 0.8%. Sequences were obtained from peripheral blood. All receptors derive from a young man with acute or convalescent COVID-19. CDR3s include the opening cysteine and the closing phenylalanine or tryptophan. The D gene is left open where the match is weak. Size is omitted from some rows. Given values are once, few, many or a class for expanded clones.

>TRBV2|TRBJ1-1|.|.
CASSGELNTEAFF
TGTGCCAGCAGTGGAGAGCTGAACACTGAAGCTTTCTTT
>TRBV19|TRBJ1-1|.|.
CASSIFPQGGTEAFF
TGTGCCAGTAGTATATTCCCGCAAGGCGGTACTGAAGCTTTCTTT
>TRBV29-1|TRBJ1-5|.|.
CSVVVGGWGGNQPQHF
TGCAGCGTTGTGGTGGGGGGATGGGGAGGCAATCAGCCCCAGCATTTT
>TRBV30|TRBJ2-7|.|.
CAWSVGPGEQYF
TGTGCCTGGAGTGTGGGTCCAGGGGAGCAGTACTTC
>TRBV28|TRBJ2-7|.|.
CASRSLKSKYEQYF
TGTGCCAGCAGGTCTCTCAAATCTAAATACGAGCAGTACTTC
>TRBV15|TRBJ1-5|.|.
CATSSLESNQPQHF
TGTGCCACCAGTTCTTTAGAAAGCAATCAGCCCCAGCATTTT
>TRBV12-3/TRBV12-4|TRBJ1-1|.|.
CASSFVNTEAFF
TGTGCCAGCAGTTTTGTAAACACTGAAGCTTTCTTT
>TRBV5-6|TRBJ1-5|.|.
CASSSPNQPQHF
TGTGCCAGCAGCTCCCCAAATCAGCCCCAGCATTTT
>TRBV28|TRBJ1-1|.|once
CASLITGYTEAFF
TGTGCCAGCCTCATTACAGGGTACACTGAAGCTTTCTTT
>TRBV19|TRBJ1-6|.|.
CASSIDPPGWHSPLHF
TGTGCCAGTAGTATAGATCCGCCAGGATGGCATTCACCCCTCCACTTT
>TRBV6-1|TRBJ2-5|.|.
CASSEAGIPGEETQYF
TGTGCCAGCAGTGAAGCCGGAATACCGGGGGAAGAGACCCAGTACTTC
>TRBV5-5|TRBJ2-7|.|.
CASSTVQGYEQYF
TGTGCCAGCAGCACGGTACAGGGCTACGAGCAGTACTTC
>TRBV6-5|TRBJ2-5|.|.
CASSSLDRTQETQYF
TGTGCCAGCAGTTCCTTGGACAGAACTCAAGAGACCCAGTACTTC
>TRBV20-1|TRBJ2-1|.|.
CSASYSAHYNEQFF
TGCAGTGCTAGTTATAGCGCGCATTACAATGAGCAGTTCTTC
>TRBV28|TRBJ1-6|.|.
CASSPNNNSPLHF
TGTGCCAGCAGCCCCAACAATAATTCACCCCTCCACTTT
>TRBV20-1|TRBJ2-2|.|.
CSASGGTYNTGELFF
TGCAGTGCTAGTGGCGGGACTTACAACACCGGGGAGCTGTTTTTT
>TRBV5-1|TRBJ1-4|.|once
CASSFRPTFTTNEKLFF
TGCGCCAGCAGCTTTCGACCGACATTCACAACTAATGAAAAACTGTTTTTT
>TRBV9|TRBJ2-5|TRBD1|.
CASSYTGTEGETQYF
TGTGCCAGCAGCTACACCGGGACAGAGGGAGAGACCCAGTACTTC
>TRBV7-2|TRBJ2-7|.|.
CASSISERYEQYF
TGTGCCAGCAGCATTTCGGAGCGTTACGAGCAGTACTTC
>TRBV28|TRBJ1-2|TRBD1|.
CASSPTGARGYTF
TGTGCCAGCAGCCCGACAGGGGCTCGGGGCTACACCTTC
>TRBV11-3|TRBJ2-2|.|.
CASSSLVGELFF
TGTGCCAGCAGCTCACTAGTTGGGGAGCTGTTTTTT
>TRBV11-3|TRBJ2-2|TRBD1|.
CASSSRGQKGQGNTGELFF
TGTGCCAGCAGCTCCAGGGGCCAGAAGGGACAGGGGAACACCGGGGAGCTGTTTTTT
>TRBV29-1|TRBJ1-3|TRBD1|.
CSVEVGTGTFSGNTIYF
TGCAGCGTTGAGGTTGGGACAGGGACCTTCTCTGGAAACACCATATATTTT
>TRBV6-5|TRBJ1-2|TRBD1|.
CASSQGVGHGYTF
TGTGCCAGCAGCCAGGGGGTTGGTCATGGCTACACCTTC
>TRBV4-1|TRBJ1-2|.|.
CASSLQINYGYTF
TGCGCCAGCAGCCTTCAGATTAACTATGGCTACACCTTC
>TRBV3-1/TRBV3-2|TRBJ1-2|.|once
CASSEGASFGYTF
TGTGCCAGCAGCGAAGGCGCATCTTTTGGCTACACCTTC
>TRBV5-5|TRBJ2-5|TRBD2|once
CASSLAGRGGYETQYF
TGTGCCAGCAGCTTGGCTGGGCGGGGGGGCTATGAGACCCAGTACTTC
>TRBV7-6|TRBJ2-7|.|.
CASSLAGGLSYEQYF
TGTGCCAGCAGCTTAGCGGGGGGGCTCTCATACGAGCAGTACTTC
>TRBV7-9|TRBJ2-7|TRBD1|once
CASSSGNRGYEQYF
TGTGCCAGCAGCTCCGGAAACAGGGGGTACGAGCAGTACTTC
>TRBV10-1|TRBJ2-2|TRBD2|.
CASSTMTSGGRLGDTGELFF
TGCGCCAGCAGTACGATGACTAGCGGGGGCCGTCTAGGGGACACCGGGGAGCTGTTTTTT
>TRBV19|TRBJ1-1|.|once
CASSIVSVRNTEAFF
TGTGCCAGTAGTATAGTTAGTGTGCGGAACACTGAAGCTTTCTTT
>TRBV6-5|TRBJ2-7|TRBD2|.
CASGLAGYAYEQYF
TGTGCCAGCGGATTAGCGGGGTACGCCTACGAGCAGTACTTC
>TRBV5-6|TRBJ2-7|TRBD1|.
CASSPIGTVYEQYF
TGTGCCAGCAGCCCGATCGGGACAGTCTACGAGCAGTACTTC
>TRBV7-9|TRBJ2-3|TRBD1|.
CASSFRHGRDRGIDTQYF
TGTGCCAGCAGCTTTAGACACGGCCGGGACAGGGGTATAGATACGCAGTATTTT
>TRBV19|TRBJ2-1|TRBD2|.
CASKTSGSYNEQFF
TGTGCCAGTAAGACTAGCGGGAGCTACAATGAGCAGTTCTTC
>TRBV7-2|TRBJ2-3|TRBD1|once
CASAGQAHPTDTQYF
TGTGCCAGCGCCGGACAGGCACATCCTACAGATACGCAGTATTTT
>TRBV5-1|TRBJ2-2|.|.
CASSLLYTGELFF
TGCGCCAGCAGCTTGCTATACACCGGGGAGCTGTTTTTT
>TRBV10-2|TRBJ2-1|.|.
CASSLQGQNEQFF
TGCGCCAGCAGCTTACAGGGCCAAAATGAGCAGTTCTTC
>TRBV21-1|TRBJ2-3|.|once
CASSAGLPCFSNTDTQYF
TGTGCCAGCAGCGCGGGACTACCGTGTTTCTCTAACACAGATACGCAGTATTTT
>TRBV3-1/TRBV3-2|TRBJ2-3|TRBD2|.
CASSQPSGIRDTQYF
TGTGCCAGCAGCCAACCCAGCGGGATCCGAGATACGCAGTATTTT